This record looks at one T cell receptor beta chain sequence and its context. Antigen: not known. Profiled with immunoSEQ multiplex PCR; TCRdb holds only in-frame clones, not every one. The data hold 150,000 to 200,000 clones, with approximately 81% observed a single time. Germline V gene lookup returns CDR1 SGHNT and CDR2 YYREEE (reference sequence). The V end lost 2 bases, the J end lost 2 bases, and 10 bases lay between the germline ends. This CDR3 is built from 14 residues. The data stem from a study of cytomegalovirus exposure and HLA in healthy donors. Across the study: The approximately 130 validation repertoires were reported in a later analysis to have been generated on the same platform as the 500 to 700 first-cohort repertoires.

Study-wide results and caveats: In vitro, a few CMV-associated chains proved specific for CMV antigens. Usually a TCR sequence was rare, but some public TCRs were found in many donors.

This receptor was taken from a young man in good health and CMV-seropositive. The sequenced material came from PBMCs. The V gene is TRBV5-4, the J gene TRBJ1-2, with unresolved D. This chain's CDR3 is CASSFGWRNYGYTF. CDR3 nucleotides: TGTGCCAGCAGCTTTGGCTGGAGAAACTATGGCTACACCTTC.